This T cell receptor beta chain was recorded in a study of molecular identifiers for immune sequencing clone quantification. Study-wide results and limits: Beyond 20 RNA copies, clones held over 97% of effector molecules, compared with under 1% in naive cells.

This clonotype was counted ten times or more. As yet, its antigen is unknown. Bulk TCR library preparation followed previously described methods with listed TCR primers. TCRdb recomputed calls from the PCR reads with MiXCR, one row per CDR3 protein. The sample lists more than 300,000 distinct CDR3 sequences, about 21% seen once, with approximately 0.85% in the top ten. The CD8+CD4-CCR7+CD45RA+ phenotype defined the sorted naive CD8 T cells. CDR3 size: 15 residues. Unmatched junction bases numbered 6, after V lost 4 bases and J lost 5 bases. Germline assignment: CDR1 LNHNV and CDR2 YYDKDF (reference sequence).

The chain is built from TRBV15 and TRBJ1-5; 9 nucleotides match TRBD1. The specimen sequenced was naive CD8+ T cells from blood, with Jurkat cell RNA spiked in. Noted subset: FACS-sorted CD8+CD4-CCR7+CD45RA+ naive T cells. The receptor's source is a human donor in good health. Some libraries in this study had Jurkat cell RNA spiked in. The CDR3 DNA reads as TGTGCCACCAGCACGGACAGGGGACAACATCAGCCCCAGCATTTT. Encoded protein: CATSTDRGQHQPQHF.